This paragraph covers one T cell receptor (beta chain) sequence. Its antigen remains unknown. PCR was performed a second time for about 7 to 11 cycles using a sample-barcoded 5' primer and a J-beta primer mix. TCRdb re-analysed the 5' RACE reads in MiXCR, keeping a single row per CDR3 protein. The sample has some 940,000 distinct CDR3 sequences, just under 30% seen once. This entry comes from a study of blood T cells in healthy people across ages. The CDR3 covers 13 residues. Germline V gene data show CDR1 as DFQATT and CDR2 as SNEGSKA (reference sequence). Findings of the study overall: Because donor CMV status was unknown, expanded clonotype changes were possibly confounded.

These data were also filed under a second study, of T cells of mothers and their children. That report adds: Normalized overlap was always slightly, never significantly, higher in related than unrelated mother-child pairs.

Sequencing was done on a sample of blood. V gene TRBV20-1 combines with J gene TRBJ1-5, with D possibly TRBD1 on 6 matching bases. This receptor was identified in a woman in her 40s in good health. CDR3 in amino acids: CSAEGGSNQPQHF. In nucleotides, the CDR3 is TGCAGCGCAGAGGGGGGGAGCAATCAGCCCCAGCATTTT.